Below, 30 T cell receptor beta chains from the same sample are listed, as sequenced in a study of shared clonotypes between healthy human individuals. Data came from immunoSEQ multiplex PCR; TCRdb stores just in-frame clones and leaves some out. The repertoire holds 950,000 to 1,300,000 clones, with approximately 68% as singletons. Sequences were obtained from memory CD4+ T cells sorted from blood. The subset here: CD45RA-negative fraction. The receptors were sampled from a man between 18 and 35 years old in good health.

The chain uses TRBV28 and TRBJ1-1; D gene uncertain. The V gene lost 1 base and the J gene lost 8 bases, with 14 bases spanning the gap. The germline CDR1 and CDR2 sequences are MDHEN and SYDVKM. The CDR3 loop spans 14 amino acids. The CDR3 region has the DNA TGTGCCAGCAGTTTATCCGCGGGCGGTAGGGAAGCTTTCTTT. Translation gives CASSLSAGGREAFF.

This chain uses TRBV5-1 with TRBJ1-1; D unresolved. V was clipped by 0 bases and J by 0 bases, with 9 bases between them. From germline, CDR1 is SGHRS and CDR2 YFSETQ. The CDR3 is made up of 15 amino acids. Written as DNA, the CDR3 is TGCGCCAGCAGCTTGGCTCCAGATATGAACACTGAAGCTTTCTTT. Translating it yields CASSLAPDMNTEAFF.

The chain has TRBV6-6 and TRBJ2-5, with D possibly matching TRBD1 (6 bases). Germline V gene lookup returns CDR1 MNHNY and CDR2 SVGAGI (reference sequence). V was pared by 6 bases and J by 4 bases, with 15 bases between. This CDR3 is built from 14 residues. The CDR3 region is CASSPGGGRETQYF. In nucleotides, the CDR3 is TGTGCCAGCAGCCCTGGGGGCGGTAGAGAGACCCAGTACTTC.

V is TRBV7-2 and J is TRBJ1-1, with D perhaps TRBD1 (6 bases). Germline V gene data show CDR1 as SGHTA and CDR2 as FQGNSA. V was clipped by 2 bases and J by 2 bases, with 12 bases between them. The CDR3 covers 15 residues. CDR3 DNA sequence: TGTGCCAGCAGCTTAACGAGGGGGGCTAACACTGAAGCTTTCTTT. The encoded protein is CASSLTRGANTEAFF.

The CDR3 region is CASTPGVVANVLTF. DNA for the CDR3: TGTGCCAGCACCCCGGGGGTTGTTGCCAACGTCCTGACTTTC. The chain joins TRBV11-2 to TRBJ2-6, with a possible D match to TRBD2 (6 bases). Per the germline V gene, CDR1 is SGHAT and CDR2 is FQNNGV. The CDR3 is made up of 14 amino acids. Trimming stripped 7 bases from V and 7 bases from J, with 14 bases between.

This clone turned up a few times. As DNA, the CDR3 is TGTGCCAGCAGCTTGGGAGCGGGAAACAATGAGCAGTTCTTC. The encoded protein is CASSLGAGNNEQFF. V is TRBV5-4 and J is TRBJ2-1, with 7 bases aligning to TRBD2. V shed 0 bases and J 5 bases; nucleotides not matched to a gene: 2. This CDR3 is built from 14 residues. Germline V gene data show CDR1 as SGHNT and CDR2 as YYREEE (reference sequence).

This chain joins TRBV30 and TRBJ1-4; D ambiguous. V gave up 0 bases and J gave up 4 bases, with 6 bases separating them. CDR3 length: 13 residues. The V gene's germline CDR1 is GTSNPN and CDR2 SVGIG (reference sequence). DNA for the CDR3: TGTGCCTGGAGTGTAGAATTTAATGAAAAACTGTTTTTT. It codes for CAWSVEFNEKLFF.

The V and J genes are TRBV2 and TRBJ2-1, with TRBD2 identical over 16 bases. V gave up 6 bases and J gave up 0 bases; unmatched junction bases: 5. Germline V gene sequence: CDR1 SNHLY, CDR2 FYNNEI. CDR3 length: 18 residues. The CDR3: CASSGTSGRGRSYNEQFF. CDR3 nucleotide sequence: TGTGCCAGCAGCGGGACTAGCGGGAGGGGACGCTCCTACAATGAGCAGTTCTTC.

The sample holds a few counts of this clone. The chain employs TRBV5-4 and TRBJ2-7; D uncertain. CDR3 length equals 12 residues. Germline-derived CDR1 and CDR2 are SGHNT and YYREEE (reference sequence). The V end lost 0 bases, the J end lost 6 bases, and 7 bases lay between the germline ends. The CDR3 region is CASSLEGIEQYF. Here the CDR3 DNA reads TGTGCCAGCAGCTTGGAAGGTATCGAGCAGTACTTC.

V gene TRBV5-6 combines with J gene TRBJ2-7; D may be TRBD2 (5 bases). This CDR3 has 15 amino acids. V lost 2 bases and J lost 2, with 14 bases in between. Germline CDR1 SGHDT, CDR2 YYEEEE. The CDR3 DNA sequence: TGTGCCAGCAGCTTTGGGAGAACAGTCACCTACGAGCAGTACTTC. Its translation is CASSFGRTVTYEQYF.

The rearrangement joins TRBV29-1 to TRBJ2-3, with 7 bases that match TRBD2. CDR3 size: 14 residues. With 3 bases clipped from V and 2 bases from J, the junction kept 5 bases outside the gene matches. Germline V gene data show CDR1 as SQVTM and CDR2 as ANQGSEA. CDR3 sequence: CSVDEAGVTDTQYF. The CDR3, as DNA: TGCAGCGTTGACGAGGCGGGAGTCACAGATACGCAGTATTTT.

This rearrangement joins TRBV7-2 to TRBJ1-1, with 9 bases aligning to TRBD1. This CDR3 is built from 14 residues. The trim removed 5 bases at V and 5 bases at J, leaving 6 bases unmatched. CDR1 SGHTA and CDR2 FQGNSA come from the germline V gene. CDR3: CASSPRTGATEAFF. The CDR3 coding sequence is TGTGCCAGCAGCCCTAGGACAGGGGCGACTGAAGCTTTCTTT.

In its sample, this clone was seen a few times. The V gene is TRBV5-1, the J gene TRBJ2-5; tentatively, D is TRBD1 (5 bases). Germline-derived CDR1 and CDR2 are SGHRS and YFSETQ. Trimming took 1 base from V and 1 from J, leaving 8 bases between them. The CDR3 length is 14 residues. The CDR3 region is CASSLSDTQETQYF. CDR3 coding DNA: TGCGCCAGCAGCTTGTCGGACACCCAAGAGACCCAGTACTTC.

The CDR3 protein is CSVESYRENTEAFF. The CDR3 nucleotides read TGCAGCGTTGAAAGTTACAGGGAGAACACTGAAGCTTTCTTT. The chain carries TRBV29-1 and TRBJ1-1; tentatively, D is TRBD1 (6 bases). The germline gives CDR1 SQVTM, CDR2 ANQGSEA. V gave up 2 bases and J gave up 1 base, with 11 bases separating them. This CDR3 is 14 amino acids long. The full variable domain, rest sourced from reference TRBV29-1 and TRBJ1-1, is SAVISQKPSRDICQRGTSLTIQCQVDSQVTMMFWYRQQPGQSLTLIATANQGSEATYESGFVIDKFPISRPNLTFSTLTVSNMSPEDSSIYLCSVESYRENTEAFFGQGTRLTVV.

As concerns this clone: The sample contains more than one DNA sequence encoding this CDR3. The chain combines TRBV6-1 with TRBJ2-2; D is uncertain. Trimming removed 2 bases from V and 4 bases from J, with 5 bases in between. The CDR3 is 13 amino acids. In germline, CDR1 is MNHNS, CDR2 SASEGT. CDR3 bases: TGTGCCAGCAGTGAACTGGGCACCGGGGAGCTGTTTTTT. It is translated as CASSELGTGELFF.

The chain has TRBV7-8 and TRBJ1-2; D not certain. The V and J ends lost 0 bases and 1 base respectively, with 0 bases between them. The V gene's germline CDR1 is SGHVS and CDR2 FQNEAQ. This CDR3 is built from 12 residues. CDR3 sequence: CASSLANYGYTF. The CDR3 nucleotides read TGTGCCAGCAGCTTAGCTAACTATGGCTACACCTTC.

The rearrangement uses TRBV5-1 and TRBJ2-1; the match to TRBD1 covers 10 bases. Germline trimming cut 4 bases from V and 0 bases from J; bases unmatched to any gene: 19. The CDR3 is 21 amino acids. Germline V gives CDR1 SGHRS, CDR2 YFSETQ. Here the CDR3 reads CASSTGGWGTGASPSYNEQFF. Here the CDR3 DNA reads TGCGCCAGCAGCACGGGAGGGTGGGGGACAGGGGCCTCCCCCTCCTACAATGAGCAGTTCTTC.

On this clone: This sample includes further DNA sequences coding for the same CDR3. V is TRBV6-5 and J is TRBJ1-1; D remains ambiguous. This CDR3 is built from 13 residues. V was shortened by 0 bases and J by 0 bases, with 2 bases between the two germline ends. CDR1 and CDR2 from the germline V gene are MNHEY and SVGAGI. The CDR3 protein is CASSYSLNTEAFF. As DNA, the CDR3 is TGTGCCAGCAGTTACTCCTTGAACACTGAAGCTTTCTTT.

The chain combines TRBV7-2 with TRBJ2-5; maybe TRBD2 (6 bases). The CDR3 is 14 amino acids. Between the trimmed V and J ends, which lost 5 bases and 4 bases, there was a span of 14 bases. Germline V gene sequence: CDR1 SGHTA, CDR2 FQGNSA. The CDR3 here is CASSPEGGTETQYF. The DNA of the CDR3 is TGTGCCAGCAGCCCGGAGGGCGGCACAGAGACCCAGTACTTC.

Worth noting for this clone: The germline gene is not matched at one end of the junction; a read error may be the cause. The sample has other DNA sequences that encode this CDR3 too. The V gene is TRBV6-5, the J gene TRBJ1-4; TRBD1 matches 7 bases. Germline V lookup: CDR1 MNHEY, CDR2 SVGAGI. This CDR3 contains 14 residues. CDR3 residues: CASRSDGQAVKLFF. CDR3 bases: TGTGCCAGCAGGTCAGATGGACAGGCGGTAAAATTGTTTTTT.

The CDR3 loop is CASSPWEGSGELFF. Here the CDR3 DNA reads TGTGCCAGCAGCCCCTGGGAGGGCTCCGGGGAGCTGTTTTTT. The chain recombines TRBV11-3 with TRBJ2-2; TRBD2 matches 7 bases. CDR1 is SGHNT and CDR2 is YENEEA in the germline V gene. Trimming cost V 5 bases and J 6 bases; bases outside gene matches: 6. The CDR3 is made up of 14 amino acids.

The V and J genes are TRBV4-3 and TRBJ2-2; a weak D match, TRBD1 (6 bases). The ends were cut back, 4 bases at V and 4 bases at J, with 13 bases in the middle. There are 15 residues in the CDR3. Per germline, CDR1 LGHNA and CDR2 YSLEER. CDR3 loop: CASSPHRVGTGELFF. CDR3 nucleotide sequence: TGCGCCAGCAGCCCCCACAGGGTCGGCACCGGGGAGCTGTTTTTT.

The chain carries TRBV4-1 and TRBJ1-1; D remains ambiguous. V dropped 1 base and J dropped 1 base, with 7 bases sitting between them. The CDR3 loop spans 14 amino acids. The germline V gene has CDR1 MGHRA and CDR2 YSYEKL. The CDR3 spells CASSQAQKNTEAFF. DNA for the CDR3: TGCGCCAGCAGCCAAGCACAGAAGAACACTGAAGCTTTCTTT.

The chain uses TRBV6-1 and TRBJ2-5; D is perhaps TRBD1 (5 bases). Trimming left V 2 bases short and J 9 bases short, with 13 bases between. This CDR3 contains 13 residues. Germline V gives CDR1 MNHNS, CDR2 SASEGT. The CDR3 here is CASSESKGLSQYF. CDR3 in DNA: TGTGCCAGCAGTGAATCGAAGGGGCTGTCCCAGTACTTC.

The CDR3 DNA reads TGTGCCAGCGGCCGGACCGACGAGCAGTACTTC. It codes for CASGRTDEQYF. The J gene is TRBJ2-7, the V gene TRBV7-9; D unresolved. Trimming pared 8 bases from V and 5 bases from J, leaving 10 bases between. Looked up from germline, CDR1 is SEHNR and CDR2 is FQNEAQ (reference sequence). CDR3 length: 11 amino acids.

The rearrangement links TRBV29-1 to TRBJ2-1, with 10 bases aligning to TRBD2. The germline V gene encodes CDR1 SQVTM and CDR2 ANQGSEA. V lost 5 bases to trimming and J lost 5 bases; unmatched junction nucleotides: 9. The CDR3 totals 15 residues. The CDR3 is CSVRTGTSDNNEQFF. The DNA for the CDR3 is TGCAGCGTTCGAACCGGGACTAGCGATAACAATGAGCAGTTCTTC.

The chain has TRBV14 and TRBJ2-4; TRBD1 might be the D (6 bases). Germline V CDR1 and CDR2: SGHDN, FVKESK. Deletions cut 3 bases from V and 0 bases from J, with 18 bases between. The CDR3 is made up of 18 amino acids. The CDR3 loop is CASSQGDLQGLAKNIQYF. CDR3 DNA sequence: TGTGCCAGCAGCCAGGGAGACCTACAGGGTCTAGCCAAAAACATTCAGTACTTC.

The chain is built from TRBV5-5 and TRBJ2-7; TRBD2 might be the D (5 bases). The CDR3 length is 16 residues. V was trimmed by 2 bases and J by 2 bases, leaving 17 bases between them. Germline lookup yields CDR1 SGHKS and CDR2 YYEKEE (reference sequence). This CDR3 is CASSFRGPGFPYEQYF. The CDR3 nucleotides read TGTGCCAGCAGCTTTCGGGGTCCAGGCTTCCCCTACGAGCAGTACTTC. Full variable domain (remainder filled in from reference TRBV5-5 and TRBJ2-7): DAGVTQSPTHLIKTRGQQVTLRCSPISGHKSVSWYQQVLGQGPQFIFQYYEKEERGRGNFPDRFSARQFPNYSSELNVNALLLGDSALYLCASSFRGPGFPYEQYFGPGTRLTVT.

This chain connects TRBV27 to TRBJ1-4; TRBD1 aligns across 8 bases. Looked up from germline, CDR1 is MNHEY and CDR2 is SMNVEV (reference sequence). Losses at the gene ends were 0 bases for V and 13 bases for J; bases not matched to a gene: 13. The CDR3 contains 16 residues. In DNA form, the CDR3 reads TGTGCCAGCAGTTTATCACCTGGACAGGGAAGGTCTGGACTGTTTTTT. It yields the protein CASSLSPGQGRSGLFF.

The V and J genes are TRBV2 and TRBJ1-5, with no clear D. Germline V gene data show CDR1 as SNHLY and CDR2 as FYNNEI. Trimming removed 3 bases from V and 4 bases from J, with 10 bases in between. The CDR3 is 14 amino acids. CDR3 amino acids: CASSDKLSNQPQHF. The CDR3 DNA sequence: TGTGCCAGCAGTGATAAACTCAGTAATCAGCCCCAGCATTTT.